One and the same sample provided the 9 T cell receptor beta chains below, sequenced in a study of blood T cell repertoires in COVID-19. Assay: immunoSEQ multiplex PCR; the TCRdb copy retains only in-frame clones and omits some. The sample holds some 320,000 clones, 85% seen once. The sample consisted of PBMCs or T cells enriched from blood (not recorded which). The receptor source for this set is a woman aged 25 to 39 who had been exposed to COVID-19.

The chain links TRBV7-9 to TRBJ2-2, with a tentative D call TRBD1 (5 bases). The CDR3 runs 15 residues. Trimming shortened V by 1 base and J by 3 bases, and 9 bases separated the two germline ends. Looked up from germline, CDR1 is SEHNR and CDR2 is FQNEAQ (reference sequence). Here the CDR3 reads CASSLDRTYTGELFF. Here the CDR3 DNA reads TGTGCCAGCAGCTTAGACAGGACCTACACCGGGGAGCTGTTTTTT.

The rearrangement uses TRBV4-1 and TRBJ2-4, with D possibly matching TRBD1 (5 bases). Trimming stripped 6 bases from V and 1 base from J, with 13 bases between. The CDR3 contains 15 residues. Germline loops: CDR1 MGHRA, CDR2 YSYEKL. For the CDR3, the DNA is TGCGCCAGCAGGGACAACCAGGGCGCCAAAAACATTCAGTACTTC. Translated, it gives CASRDNQGAKNIQYF.

The chain couples TRBV14 to TRBJ2-7, with D possibly TRBD1 on 5 matching bases. This CDR3 is 14 amino acids long. Per germline, CDR1 SGHDN and CDR2 FVKESK. Trimming took 1 base from V and 4 from J, leaving 11 bases between them. The CDR3 sequence: CASSQVQGLYEQYF. The CDR3, as DNA: TGTGCCAGCAGCCAAGTCCAGGGATTGTACGAGCAGTACTTC. Variable domain in full (rest from reference TRBV14 and TRBJ2-7): EAGVTQFPSHSVIEKGQTVTLRCDPISGHDNLYWYRRVMGKEIKFLLHFVKESKQDESGMPNNRFLAERTGGTYSTLKVQPAELEDSGVYFCASSQVQGLYEQYFGPGTRLTVT.

The chain links TRBV29-1 to TRBJ2-3; 10 bases line up with TRBD1. CDR3 length: 14 amino acids. The trim removed 6 bases at V and 4 bases at J, leaving 7 bases unmatched. CDR1 and CDR2 (germline): SQVTM, ANQGSEA. The chain's CDR3 is CSVRGDRGSDTQYF. For the CDR3, the DNA is TGCAGCGTAAGGGGGGACAGGGGCTCAGATACGCAGTATTTT.

The chain couples TRBV3-1 (or the pseudogene TRBV3-2) to TRBJ2-5; D may be TRBD2 (6 bases). The CDR3 consists of 14 residues. V lost 1 base and J lost 0, with 6 bases in between. The V gene's germline CDR1 is LGHDT and CDR2 YNNKEL (reference sequence). DNA of the CDR3: TGTGCCAGCAGCCAAGGGGACTACCAAGAGACCCAGTACTTC. Translated: CASSQGDYQETQYF.

The rearrangement uses TRBV9 and TRBJ2-4; possible D gene TRBD1, 5 bases. Germline V gives CDR1 SGDLS, CDR2 YYNGEE. V was clipped by 3 bases and J by 0 bases, with 10 bases between them. There are 15 residues in the CDR3. For the CDR3, the DNA is TGTGCCAGCAGCGATGACAGAGTAGCCAAAAACATTCAGTACTTC. Protein: CASSDDRVAKNIQYF.

The chain carries TRBV6-5 and TRBJ2-1; D unclear. This CDR3 has 15 residues. In germline, CDR1 is MNHEY, CDR2 SVGAGI. The V gene lost 7 bases and the J gene lost 5 bases, with 18 bases spanning the gap. CDR3 sequence: CASIGGDDLNNEQFF. CDR3 bases: TGTGCCAGCATTGGCGGCGACGATCTTAACAATGAGCAGTTCTTC.

This sequence joins TRBV27 and TRBJ2-7; TRBD1 aligns across 8 bases. Per germline, CDR1 MNHEY and CDR2 SMNVEV (reference sequence). After removal of 5 bases from V and 2 bases from J, the junction contained 11 bases not matched to a gene. CDR3 size: 16 residues. The CDR3 reads CASSITGGRVTYEQYF. The CDR3 coding sequence is TGTGCCAGCAGTATAACAGGGGGAAGGGTAACCTACGAGCAGTACTTC.

The chain has TRBV27 and TRBJ2-7; no firm D call. The CDR3 sequence is 12 residues long. Germline-derived CDR1 and CDR2 are MNHEY and SMNVEV (reference sequence). V dropped 2 bases and J dropped 7 bases, with 9 bases sitting between them. The CDR3 DNA sequence: TGTGCCAGCAGTTTAGCTCTCGGGGAGCAGTACTTC. This translates into CASSLALGEQYF.